The present T cell receptor beta chain was sequenced within a study of T cells after posttransplantation cyclophosphamide. Treatment was busulfan-fludarabine conditioning, a marrow graft, and cyclophosphamide on days +3 and +4. Libraries were prepared by immunoSEQ multiplex PCR; TCRdb keeps only in-frame clonotypes and omits some of them. The sample was found to contain roughly 8,000 clones, and every one recurs. Whole-study results and caveats: Donor-recipient repertoire similarity was low at 1-2 months, rising over year one.

This clone was seen ten or more times. No antigen is known for it. Sequenced here: PBMCs, sampled after allogeneic stem cell transplant with posttransplant cyclophosphamide. The TCR sequence derives from a female patient aged 50 to 65 who received an allogeneic stem cell transplant from a related donor, was CMV-positive, and had no GVHD. Some T cells may originate from the graft donor.

This CDR3 is CASSHSAPGLARYNEQFF. The CDR3 coding sequence is TGCGCCAGCAGCCATTCTGCACCGGGACTAGCACGGTACAATGAGCAGTTCTTC. J is TRBJ2-1 and V is TRBV4-3; 9 bases map to TRBD2. CDR1 and CDR2 from the germline V gene are LGHNA and YSLEER. V lost 3 bases, J lost 4 bases, and 13 bases stayed unmatched. The CDR3 is 18 amino acids.